These T cell receptor beta chains were read from a single sample in a study of quantifying T cell responses using KT2 cells. In TCRdb, the UMI-ligation and nested PCR reads were re-called with MiXCR into one record per CDR3 protein. The table has 40,000 to 60,000 distinct CDR3 sequences, about 9.9% seen once. Source material: PBMCs spiked with cells of the T cell clone KT2. These receptors all come from a human donor. CDR3s include the opening cysteine and the closing phenylalanine or tryptophan. Some rows mark clone size as missing; the rest say once, few, many or name a class of expanded clone.

j_call	v_call	clone_size	cdr3_aa
TRBJ2-2	TRBV2	-	CASRPGTAGELFF
TRBJ1-5	TRBV18	many	CASSLRQGDNQPQHF
TRBJ2-2	TRBV11-2	few	CASKVQIANTGELFF
TRBJ2-7	TRBV6-2/TRBV6-3	few	CASSFSAAYEQYF
TRBJ2-1	TRBV20-1	-	CSAERNPPLAGRLYNEQFF
TRBJ2-1	TRBV12-3/TRBV12-4	many	CASSVQTGGMYNEQFF
TRBJ2-5	TRBV7-2	-	CASRRGGTETQYF
TRBJ2-3	TRBV6-5	many	CASSFQTGNTDTQYF
TRBJ2-5	TRBV11-3	many	CASSRELRQETQYF
TRBJ1-1	TRBV7-9	many	CASILAANTEAFF
TRBJ2-5	TRBV9	many	CASSADFGQETQYF
TRBJ1-5	TRBV11-2	-	CASSFDGVREDQPQHF
TRBJ1-1	TRBV12-3/TRBV12-4	-	CASSKDPTEAFF
TRBJ1-2	TRBV19	many	CASSRANYGYTF
TRBJ2-3	TRBV7-3	-	CASSFGGAIDTQYF
TRBJ2-3	TRBV11-2	-	CASSSPPGLAVDTQYF
TRBJ2-5	TRBV13	many	CASSPPAKLEETQYF
TRBJ2-3	TRBV5-1	-	CASSLRGRGSSTDTQYF
TRBJ2-1	TRBV5-1	few	CASSLAVASNEQFF
TRBJ2-5	TRBV5-4	many	CASRAGQGVKETQYF
TRBJ2-6	TRBV29-1	few	CSVPGQGSPLGANVLTF
TRBJ2-3	TRBV5-5	few	CASSLYQLPGRFGTQYF
TRBJ2-7	TRBV9	many	CASSGSGTSSYEQYF
TRBJ1-5	TRBV12-3/TRBV12-4	many	CASSQNRQRNQPQHF
TRBJ2-3	TRBV7-9	many	CASSFSADTQYF
TRBJ2-3	TRBV7-9	few	CASRGFRTDTQYF
TRBJ2-7	TRBV4-3	-	CASSQDRRPLGQQYF
TRBJ2-2	TRBV20-1	few	CSATGTSNTGELFF
TRBJ2-2	TRBV7-9	-	CASSLGRTNTGELFF
TRBJ1-4	TRBV29-1	-	CSVESSTANEKLFF
TRBJ1-5	TRBV6-2/TRBV6-3	many	CASSSTASNQPQHF
TRBJ2-4	TRBV7-2	many	CASSLVGGGGDIQYF
TRBJ1-6	TRBV13	-	CASSLSGAHSPLHF
TRBJ1-1	TRBV3-1	-	CASSQNHRAGEGEAFF
TRBJ2-7	TRBV12-3/TRBV12-4	many	CASSLLGPSYEQYF
TRBJ2-3	TRBV7-6	-	CASSLARGGTTDTQYF
TRBJ1-2	TRBV2	few	CASSDRGQGGGYTF